What follows are 8 T cell receptor beta chains derived from one specimen sequenced in a study of cytomegalovirus exposure and HLA in healthy donors. Primers: 60 Vbeta forward and 13 Jbeta reverse. The repertoire was sequenced with immunoSEQ multiplex PCR; TCRdb's copy has only in-frame clones and lacks some. The sample lists 100,000 or so clones; around 75% were seen once. The sample taken for sequencing was PBMCs. Receptor source: a man aged 30 to 45 in good health and CMV-seronegative.

This clone was detected once. V and J are TRBV29-1 and TRBJ2-2; D call uncertain. Germline V gene data show CDR1 as SQVTM and CDR2 as ANQGSEA. Between the trimmed V and J ends, which lost 4 bases and 3 bases, there was a span of 6 bases. The CDR3 is 12 amino acids. For the CDR3, the DNA is TGCAGCGTTGCTCGGGACACCGGGGAGCTGTTTTTT. Its protein product is CSVARDTGELFF.

This clone has more than one count but fewer than ten. The chain is built from TRBV19 and TRBJ1-6; maybe TRBD1 (6 bases). Germline CDR1 is LNHDA and CDR2 is SQIVND (reference sequence). The length of the CDR3 is 14 residues. Trimming took 10 bases from V and 0 from J, leaving 10 bases between them. The CDR3 region is CATGQSSYNSPLHF. The CDR3 nucleotides read TGTGCCACAGGACAGAGCTCCTATAATTCACCCCTCCACTTT.

V gene TRBV19 combines with J gene TRBJ2-1; D remains ambiguous. Germline CDR1 is LNHDA and CDR2 is SQIVND (reference sequence). V shed 7 bases and J shed 0 bases, with 13 bases lying between them. This CDR3 spans 15 amino acids. As DNA, the CDR3 is TGTGCCAGTACGGGTCATTCCACCTCCTACAATGAGCAGTTCTTC. Residues: CASTGHSTSYNEQFF.

The rearrangement uses TRBV2 and TRBJ2-1; D unresolved. V was pared by 6 bases and J by 7 bases, with 7 bases between. The CDR3 spans 11 residues. Germline CDR1 SNHLY, CDR2 FYNNEI. The CDR3 DNA follows: TGTGCCAGCAGCCCGAGTAATGAGCAGTTCTTC. This encodes CASSPSNEQFF.

This chain connects TRBV7-9 to TRBJ1-6, with 8 bases lining up with TRBD1. CDR1 SEHNR and CDR2 FQNEAQ come from the germline V gene (reference sequence). V gave up 6 bases and J gave up 10 bases; unmatched junction bases: 8. The CDR3 sequence is 14 residues long. The CDR3 region is CASRSGGQESPLHF. DNA for the CDR3: TGTGCCAGCAGGTCAGGGGGCCAGGAATCACCCCTCCACTTT.

This clone was seen repeatedly, ten times or more. V is TRBV5-1 and J is TRBJ2-6; D gene uncertain. The V end lost 5 bases, the J end lost 7 bases, and 7 bases lay between the germline ends. The CDR3 sequence is 12 residues long. Germline values: CDR1 SGHRS, CDR2 YFSETQ. The CDR3 protein is CASRDSANVLTF. DNA for the CDR3: TGCGCCAGCAGAGACTCTGCCAACGTCCTGACTTTC. The full variable domain, in which reference TRBV5-1 and TRBJ2-6 provide the parts outside the CDR3, is KAGVTQTPRYLIKTRGQQVTLSCSPISGHRSVSWYQQTPGQGLQFLFEYFSETQRNKGNFPGRFSGRQFSNSRSEMNVSTLELGDSALYLCASRDSANVLTFGAGSRLTVL.

This chain connects TRBV10-3 to TRBJ1-5; the match to TRBD1 covers 8 bases. V was pared by 2 bases and J by 7 bases, with 4 bases of the junction left unmatched. Germline CDR1 reads ENHRY; CDR2 reads SYGVKD. The CDR3 has 14 amino acids. The CDR3 nucleotides read TGTGCCATCAGTGAGGAGACAGGGGTGCAGCCCCAGCATTTT. Translated: CAISEETGVQPQHF.

The chain has TRBV19 and TRBJ2-7, with TRBD1 matching 12 bases. With 5 bases clipped from V and 7 bases from J, the junction kept 6 bases outside the gene matches. The CDR3 is 14 amino acids. Germline values: CDR1 LNHDA, CDR2 SQIVND (reference sequence). CDR3 coding DNA: TGTGCCAGTAGTTCCGGGACAGGGGGCTATGAGCAGTACTTC. Translating gives CASSSGTGGYEQYF. The complete variable domain, with remaining parts taken from reference TRBV19 and TRBJ2-7, reads DGGITQSPKYLFRKEGQNVTLSCEQNLNHDAMYWYRQDPGQGLRLIYYSQIVNDFQKGDIAEGYSVSREKKESFPLTVTSAQKNPTAFYLCASSSGTGGYEQYFGPGTRLTVT.